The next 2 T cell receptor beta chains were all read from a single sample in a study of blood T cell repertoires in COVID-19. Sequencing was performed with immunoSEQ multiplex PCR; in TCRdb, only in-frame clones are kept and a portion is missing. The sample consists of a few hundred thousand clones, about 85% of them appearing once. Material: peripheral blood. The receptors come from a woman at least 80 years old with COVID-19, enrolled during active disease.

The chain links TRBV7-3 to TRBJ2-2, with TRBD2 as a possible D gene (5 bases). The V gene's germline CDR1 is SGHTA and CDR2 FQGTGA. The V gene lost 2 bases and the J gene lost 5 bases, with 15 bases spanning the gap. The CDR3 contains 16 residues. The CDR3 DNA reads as TGTGCCAGCAGCTTAGGGCCAGGAGGCGAAACCGGGGAGCTGTTTTTT. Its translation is CASSLGPGGETGELFF.

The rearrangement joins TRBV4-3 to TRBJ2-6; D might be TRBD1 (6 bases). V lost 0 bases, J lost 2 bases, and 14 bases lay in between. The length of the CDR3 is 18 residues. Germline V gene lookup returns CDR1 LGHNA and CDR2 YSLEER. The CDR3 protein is CASSQEDSNLAGANVLTF. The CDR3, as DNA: TGCGCCAGCAGCCAAGAGGACAGTAACCTCGCTGGGGCCAACGTCCTGACTTTC.